Listed below are T cell receptor beta chains from one sample, sequenced in a study of cytomegalovirus exposure and HLA in healthy donors. TCRdb's table, derived via immunoSEQ multiplex PCR, lists solely in-frame clones and lacks some. Found here are some 170,000 clones, around 86% of them singletons; the top ten hold less than 3.5%. The specimen sequenced was PBMCs. These receptors all come from a man aged 18 to 29 in good health and CMV-seropositive. Each CDR3 is given with its conserved first and last residue. The D gene is left open where the match is weak. A clone size is listed for some rows: how often the clone was seen (once, few, many), or a class if it is expanded.

clone_size: many
j_call: TRBJ1-2
d_call: NA
v_call: TRBV5-1
cdr3_nt: TGCGCCAGCAGCTTGGTGCGCCAAGGGGTGCCCTATGGCTACACCTTC
cdr3_aa: CASSLVRQGVPYGYTF

clone_size: NA
j_call: TRBJ1-2
d_call: NA
v_call: TRBV5-8
cdr3_nt: TGTGCCAGCAGCCTGATCCTTGAACAGGGAGATGGCTACACCTTC
cdr3_aa: CASSLILEQGDGYTF

clone_size: NA
j_call: TRBJ2-7
d_call: NA
v_call: TRBV6-5
cdr3_nt: TGTGCCAGCAGAACAGGCAGGTCCTCCTACGAGCAGTACTTC
cdr3_aa: CASRTGRSSYEQYF

clone_size: NA
j_call: TRBJ2-5
d_call: NA
v_call: TRBV2
cdr3_nt: TGTGCCAGCAGTGAAGCCGGAGAGACCCAGTACTTC
cdr3_aa: CASSEAGETQYF

clone_size: NA
j_call: TRBJ2-3
d_call: NA
v_call: TRBV5-1
cdr3_nt: TGCGCCAGCAGCTTGGCCGGTTTTCCTAGCACAGATACGCAGTATTTT
cdr3_aa: CASSLAGFPSTDTQYF

clone_size: NA
j_call: TRBJ2-3
d_call: TRBD2
v_call: TRBV5-6
cdr3_nt: TGTGCCAGCAGCTTAATGGGGACTACTTACACAGATACGCAGTATTTT
cdr3_aa: CASSLMGTTYTDTQYF

clone_size: few
j_call: TRBJ2-7
d_call: NA
v_call: TRBV5-5
cdr3_nt: TGTGCCAGCAGCTTGGTCAGGGGGGTCACCTACGAGCAGTACTTC
cdr3_aa: CASSLVRGVTYEQYF

clone_size: NA
j_call: TRBJ2-5
d_call: TRBD2
v_call: TRBV7-2
cdr3_nt: TGTGCCAGCAGCGTTAGCGGGGGAATGGGGACCCAGTACTTC
cdr3_aa: CASSVSGGMGTQYF

clone_size: NA
j_call: TRBJ2-7
d_call: NA
v_call: TRBV5-4
cdr3_nt: TGTGCCAGCAGCTTGGACTGGTACGAGCAGTACTTC
cdr3_aa: CASSLDWYEQYF

clone_size: few
j_call: TRBJ2-5
d_call: TRBD1
v_call: TRBV7-7
cdr3_nt: TGTGCTAGCAGCCCCGGACAGGGACCAGAGACCCAGTACTTC
cdr3_aa: CASSPGQGPETQYF

clone_size: NA
j_call: TRBJ2-5
d_call: NA
v_call: TRBV9
cdr3_nt: TGTGCCAGCAGCGTAGAGAGCTTCCAAGAGACCCAGTACTTC
cdr3_aa: CASSVESFQETQYF

clone_size: NA
j_call: TRBJ1-2
d_call: TRBD1
v_call: TRBV4-3
cdr3_nt: TGCGCCAGCAGCCAAGCCGCCTTGACAGGGGACTATGGCTACACCTTC
cdr3_aa: CASSQAALTGDYGYTF

clone_size: few
j_call: TRBJ1-2
d_call: NA
v_call: TRBV11-2
cdr3_nt: TGTGCCAGCAGCTTGAGTCCGACAGTCGATCATGGCTACACCTTC
cdr3_aa: CASSLSPTVDHGYTF

clone_size: few
j_call: TRBJ1-2
d_call: TRBD1
v_call: TRBV19
cdr3_nt: TGTGCCAGTAAAAGGGGACAGGGTTATGGCTACACCTTC
cdr3_aa: CASKRGQGYGYTF

clone_size: NA
j_call: TRBJ2-1
d_call: TRBD1
v_call: TRBV11-2
cdr3_nt: TGTGCCAGCAGCTTAGACAACAGGGGAGACTTCTTC
cdr3_aa: CASSLDNRGDFF

clone_size: NA
j_call: TRBJ1-5
d_call: NA
v_call: TRBV28
cdr3_nt: TGTGCCAGCAGTTTGGGGGGGACCGGTTCCTATCAGCCCCAGCATTTT
cdr3_aa: CASSLGGTGSYQPQHF

clone_size: NA
j_call: TRBJ1-5
d_call: TRBD1
v_call: TRBV4-1
cdr3_nt: TGCGCCAGCAGCCATCAAACAGGGGGGCACAATCAGCCCCAGCATTTT
cdr3_aa: CASSHQTGGHNQPQHF

clone_size: NA
j_call: TRBJ2-5
d_call: TRBD1
v_call: TRBV6-1
cdr3_nt: TGTGCCAGCAGGACAGGGGGTGGAGAGACCCAGTACTTC
cdr3_aa: CASRTGGGETQYF

clone_size: NA
j_call: TRBJ2-7
d_call: NA
v_call: TRBV6-5
cdr3_nt: TGTGCCAGCAGTTCCGTTCGGGCAGGGACTGAGTACGAGCAGTACTTC
cdr3_aa: CASSSVRAGTEYEQYF

clone_size: few
j_call: TRBJ2-1
d_call: TRBD2
v_call: TRBV4-2
cdr3_nt: TGTGCCAGCAGCCAAGACGTAGCGGGGGGGACTGAGCAGTTCTTC
cdr3_aa: CASSQDVAGGTEQFF

clone_size: NA
j_call: TRBJ2-7
d_call: NA
v_call: TRBV7-2
cdr3_nt: TGTGCCAGCAGCTTCCACTACGAGCAGTACTTC
cdr3_aa: CASSFHYEQYF

clone_size: NA
j_call: TRBJ2-1
d_call: NA
v_call: TRBV9
cdr3_nt: TGTGCCAGCAGCGTAGCTAATTCGGGAGAGACGGACAATGAGCAGTTCTTC
cdr3_aa: CASSVANSGETDNEQFF

clone_size: NA
j_call: TRBJ2-1
d_call: NA
v_call: TRBV11-2
cdr3_nt: TGTGCCAGCACTTTTTCGACTCGTGAGCAGTTCTTC
cdr3_aa: CASTFSTREQFF

clone_size: NA
j_call: TRBJ2-7
d_call: TRBD1
v_call: TRBV5-4
cdr3_nt: TGTGCCAGCAGCTTCGCGGACAGGGCCTACGAGCAGTACTTC
cdr3_aa: CASSFADRAYEQYF

clone_size: few
j_call: TRBJ2-7
d_call: TRBD2
v_call: TRBV11-2
cdr3_nt: TGTGCCAGCAGCATCCGTTTAGCGGGAGGGCCATACGAGCAGTACTTC
cdr3_aa: CASSIRLAGGPYEQYF

clone_size: NA
j_call: TRBJ2-7
d_call: TRBD1
v_call: TRBV10-3
cdr3_nt: TGTGCCATCAGTGAACAGGGGCCCTCCTACGAGCAGTACTTC
cdr3_aa: CAISEQGPSYEQYF

clone_size: NA
j_call: TRBJ1-5
d_call: TRBD1
v_call: TRBV7-2
cdr3_nt: TGTGCCAGCAGGGAGGGGGCTTATAGCAATCAGCCCCAGCATTTT
cdr3_aa: CASREGAYSNQPQHF

clone_size: NA
j_call: TRBJ1-3
d_call: NA
v_call: TRBV5-1
cdr3_nt: TGCGCCAGCAGCCTCGGCAATAACGGCGGCGGCGGCTCTGGAAACACCATATATTTT
cdr3_aa: CASSLGNNGGGGSGNTIYF

clone_size: NA
j_call: TRBJ1-1
d_call: NA
v_call: TRBV7-9
cdr3_nt: TGTGCCAGCAGCTCTAGACAGAACCTTAACACTGAAGCTTTCTTT
cdr3_aa: CASSSRQNLNTEAFF

clone_size: NA
j_call: TRBJ2-1
d_call: TRBD2
v_call: TRBV7-3
cdr3_nt: TGTGCCAGCAGCCTGACTAGCGGGGGGGCCGTTGAGCAGTTCTTC
cdr3_aa: CASSLTSGGAVEQFF

clone_size: NA
j_call: TRBJ2-2
d_call: TRBD2
v_call: TRBV7-6
cdr3_nt: TGTGCCAGCAGCTTAGCGGGCGGGAGGGACGCCGGGGAGCTGTTTTTT
cdr3_aa: CASSLAGGRDAGELFF

clone_size: NA
j_call: TRBJ2-2
d_call: NA
v_call: TRBV19
cdr3_nt: TGTGCCAGTAGTATGAATAGCAGGGAAACCGGGGAGCTGTTTTTT
cdr3_aa: CASSMNSRETGELFF

clone_size: NA
j_call: TRBJ1-1
d_call: NA
v_call: TRBV19
cdr3_nt: TGTGCCAGTACCTTACAAATCGGGGGGAGGAACACTGAAGCTTTCTTT
cdr3_aa: CASTLQIGGRNTEAFF

clone_size: NA
j_call: TRBJ2-7
d_call: NA
v_call: TRBV7-6
cdr3_nt: TGTGCCAGCAGCTTCCGGGAGTCTGGGCATCAGGACGAGCAGTACTTC
cdr3_aa: CASSFRESGHQDEQYF

clone_size: NA
j_call: TRBJ1-1
d_call: TRBD1
v_call: TRBV6-5
cdr3_nt: TGTGCCAGCAGTGCCACGGGACAGGGGGATACTGAAGCTTTCTTT
cdr3_aa: CASSATGQGDTEAFF

clone_size: NA
j_call: TRBJ1-5
d_call: NA
v_call: TRBV6-6
cdr3_nt: TGTGCCACACGGACAGTGGGGAATCAGCCCCAGCATTTT
cdr3_aa: CATRTVGNQPQHF

clone_size: NA
j_call: TRBJ2-7
d_call: TRBD1
v_call: TRBV18
cdr3_nt: TGTGCCAGCTCACTACTCGGGACAGGGCCCTACGAGCAGTACTTC
cdr3_aa: CASSLLGTGPYEQYF

clone_size: NA
j_call: TRBJ1-3
d_call: NA
v_call: TRBV18
cdr3_nt: TGTGCCAGCTCACCCACGACAGGCGTCAGAAACACCATATATTTT
cdr3_aa: CASSPTTGVRNTIYF

clone_size: NA
j_call: TRBJ2-7
d_call: NA
v_call: TRBV7-8
cdr3_nt: TGTGCCAGCAGCCCCCCGAGACTGGCTGTGAGGGAGCAGTACTTC
cdr3_aa: CASSPPRLAVREQYF

clone_size: NA
j_call: TRBJ2-3
d_call: TRBD2
v_call: TRBV18
cdr3_nt: TGTGCCAGCTCACCGATGGGGACTAGCGGGGGAGCGGATACGCAGTATTTT
cdr3_aa: CASSPMGTSGGADTQYF

clone_size: once
j_call: TRBJ2-2
d_call: TRBD1
v_call: TRBV6-5
cdr3_nt: TGTGCCAGCAAAGGACAGGGGGCCGGCACCGGGGAGCTGTTTTTT
cdr3_aa: CASKGQGAGTGELFF

clone_size: NA
j_call: TRBJ2-1
d_call: NA
v_call: TRBV5-1
cdr3_nt: TGCGCCAGCAGTCCCCCAAGCCGTCCCAATGAGCAGTTCTTC
cdr3_aa: CASSPPSRPNEQFF

clone_size: once
j_call: TRBJ2-7
d_call: NA
v_call: TRBV27
cdr3_nt: TGTGCCAGCAGTTTGGGAGCTGGGTCCTACGAGCAGTACTTC
cdr3_aa: CASSLGAGSYEQYF

clone_size: NA
j_call: TRBJ2-3
d_call: TRBD2
v_call: TRBV10-3
cdr3_nt: TGTGCCATCAGTGGAGTAGCGGGGATCACAGATACGCAGTATTTT
cdr3_aa: CAISGVAGITDTQYF

clone_size: NA
j_call: TRBJ2-1
d_call: NA
v_call: TRBV11-2
cdr3_nt: TGTGCCAGCAGCCCCCGGACCTCGGAGCGGCTGCAGTTCTTC
cdr3_aa: CASSPRTSERLQFF

clone_size: NA
j_call: TRBJ1-3
d_call: TRBD1
v_call: TRBV19
cdr3_nt: TGTGCCAGTTTGGACAGGTCTGGAAACACCATATATTTT
cdr3_aa: CASLDRSGNTIYF

clone_size: NA
j_call: TRBJ1-5
d_call: NA
v_call: TRBV7-9
cdr3_nt: TGTGCCAGCAGCTTAACAGGTGTTAATCAGCCCCAGCATTTT
cdr3_aa: CASSLTGVNQPQHF

clone_size: NA
j_call: TRBJ1-2
d_call: NA
v_call: TRBV2
cdr3_nt: TGTGCCAGCGACCTACAGGCTAACTATGGCTACACCTTC
cdr3_aa: CASDLQANYGYTF

clone_size: NA
j_call: TRBJ1-1
d_call: TRBD1
v_call: TRBV7-9
cdr3_nt: TGTGCCAGCAGCTTAGGACAGGGGGCTACTGAAGCTTTCTTT
cdr3_aa: CASSLGQGATEAFF

clone_size: NA
j_call: TRBJ2-1
d_call: NA
v_call: TRBV12-5
cdr3_nt: TGTGCTAGTGGTTTGGGGATGCAGGATGAGCAGTTCTTC
cdr3_aa: CASGLGMQDEQFF

clone_size: NA
j_call: TRBJ2-1
d_call: TRBD2
v_call: TRBV9
cdr3_nt: TGTGCCAGCAGCGCACTAGCGGGGGGGCGCGATGAGCAGTTCTTC
cdr3_aa: CASSALAGGRDEQFF

clone_size: NA
j_call: TRBJ2-3
d_call: TRBD2
v_call: TRBV7-6
cdr3_nt: TGTGCCAGCAGCTTCAGCGGGGCGAGCACAGATACGCAGTATTTT
cdr3_aa: CASSFSGASTDTQYF

clone_size: NA
j_call: TRBJ2-7
d_call: NA
v_call: TRBV29-1
cdr3_nt: TGCAGCGCAACCGCGTGGGGGGACTACGAGCAGTACTTC
cdr3_aa: CSATAWGDYEQYF

clone_size: NA
j_call: TRBJ1-4
d_call: TRBD1
v_call: TRBV4-2
cdr3_nt: TGTGCCAGCAGCCAAGATCCGGGACAGAGAAAACTGTTTTTT
cdr3_aa: CASSQDPGQRKLFF

clone_size: NA
j_call: TRBJ2-4
d_call: NA
v_call: TRBV30
cdr3_nt: TGTGCCTGGAGTCGGTTCGCGGGCATTCAGTACTTC
cdr3_aa: CAWSRFAGIQYF

clone_size: NA
j_call: TRBJ2-7
d_call: TRBD2
v_call: TRBV6-1
cdr3_nt: TGTGCCAGCAGTAGCGGGAGTGCCGATTACGAGCAGTACTTC
cdr3_aa: CASSSGSADYEQYF

clone_size: NA
j_call: TRBJ2-7
d_call: NA
v_call: TRBV4-3
cdr3_nt: TGCGCCAGCAGCCCCGCGAGGGCCTCCTACGAGCAGTACTTC
cdr3_aa: CASSPARASYEQYF